This T cell receptor beta chain is drawn from a study of T cell responses to AZD1222 COVID-19 vaccine. General observations from the study: Vaccine-associated CD4 TCRs spanned spike, dominant at 160-218 and 743-854. In a largely white British group with more females than males, clonal diversity was possibly underestimated. In the spike-specific TCR repertoire, nearly half reportedly target unmutated variant regions.

Points on this clone: Its target is not known.

J lost 7 bases, V lost 0 bases, and 9 bases had no gene match. The CDR3 contains 15 residues. Germline V gives CDR1 SQVTM, CDR2 ANQGSEA. Assay used: immunoSEQ multiplex PCR; TCRdb lists only in-frame clones, some missing. The sample includes 140,000 or so clones, 85% to 95% of them seen just once. The chain uses TRBV29-1 and TRBJ1-2; 9 positions agree with TRBD1. This receptor was taken from an adult who had recovered from COVID-19. The specimen was peripheral blood, collected after recovery from COVID-19. DNA of the CDR3: TGCAGCGTTGAAGAAAGGGGGACAGGGTATAGTGGCTACACCTTC. It is translated as CSVEERGTGYSGYTF.